This T cell receptor beta chain was captured in a study of kidney transplant recipient with SARS-CoV-2 infection. CDR1 and CDR2 from the germline V gene are WSHSY and SAAADI. The CDR3 length is 17 residues. This clonotype was observed a single time. This may come from a read error, since a much larger clone is one base off. TCRdb re-called the reads through MiXCR, storing one row per CDR3 protein. Among roughly 250,000 distinct CDR3 sequences, more than 25% were seen once, and the ten largest hold roughly 7.3%. The chain couples TRBV10-2 to TRBJ2-5, with 12 bases fitting TRBD2. The J call may be mistaken, given a closer DNA end match to TRBJ2-7. The sequence derives from a young adult male patient who had COVID-19 and was a kidney transplant recipient. Part of the T cell pool may stem from the graft donor. The input for sequencing was a blood sample, taken at baseline and around day 110 from a kidney transplant recipient. CDR3 protein: CASNPGASGGAQYEQYF. The CDR3, as DNA: TGCGCCAGCAATCCCGGGGCTAGCGGGGGGGCCCAGTACGAGCAGTACTTC.